The 13 T cell receptor beta chains given below trace back to one sample, sequenced in a study of tumor T cells in aggressive B-cell lymphoma. Repertoires were generated with immunoSEQ multiplex PCR, while TCRdb's copy carries only in-frame clones and drops some. The repertoire holds fewer than 3,000 clones, with 94% as singletons. Sequenced: tumor tissue. All receptors come from an adult with diffuse large B cell lymphoma.

This clone has only a few counts. The rearrangement links TRBV4-3 to TRBJ1-1, with TRBD1 as a possible D gene (5 bases). This CDR3 has 14 amino acids. V dropped 1 base and J dropped 2 bases, with 8 bases sitting between them. Germline V gives CDR1 LGHNA, CDR2 YSLEER. CDR3 sequence: CASSQGQINTEAFF. The CDR3 bases are TGCGCCAGCAGCCAAGGACAGATAAACACTGAAGCTTTCTTT.

This chain links TRBV5-1 with TRBJ2-7; 10 bases match TRBD2. The CDR3 loop spans 19 amino acids. The trim removed 1 base at V and 2 bases at J, leaving 15 bases unmatched. Germline CDR1 and CDR2: SGHRS and YFSETQ. The CDR3 reads CASSLWASGSTTKTYEQYF. The CDR3 coding sequence is TGCGCCAGCAGCTTGTGGGCTAGCGGGAGCACCACGAAGACCTACGAGCAGTACTTC.

On this clone: At the DNA level, this CDR3 is encoded by other sequences in the same sample as well. The gene calls are TRBV21-1 and TRBJ1-1. TRBV21-1 has pseudogene status. The CDR3 has 17 residues. Written as DNA, the CDR3 is TGTGCCAGCAGATTTGCACTAGGCTACACCATTCGCACTGAAGCTTTCTTT. This translates into CASRFALGYTIRTEAFF.

The chain combines TRBV4-1 with TRBJ1-5, with D unclear. Between the trimmed V and J ends, which lost 4 bases and 0 bases, there was a span of 7 bases. Germline lookup yields CDR1 MGHRA and CDR2 YSYEKL. This CDR3 is built from 14 residues. The CDR3 region is CASSPQDSNQPQHF. Here the CDR3 DNA reads TGCGCCAGCAGCCCTCAGGATAGCAATCAGCCCCAGCATTTT.

The CDR3 loop is CASNPLGQFATEAFF. The CDR3 DNA follows: TGTGCCAGCAACCCCCTGGGACAATTTGCCACTGAAGCTTTCTTT. The V call is TRBV27, the J call TRBJ1-1; D perhaps matches TRBD1 (6 bases). Trimming removed 7 bases at V and 4 bases at J, with 19 bases between. CDR3 length: 15 amino acids. Germline V lookup: CDR1 MNHEY, CDR2 SMNVEV (reference sequence).

This chain joins TRBV2 and TRBJ1-4; perhaps TRBD1 as D (6 bases). Looked up from germline, CDR1 is SNHLY and CDR2 is FYNNEI. The ends were cut back, 8 bases at V and 6 bases at J, with 10 bases in the middle. This CDR3 has 12 residues. In nucleotides, the CDR3 is TGTGCCAGCCACAGGGAAGATGAAAAACTGTTTTTT. The encoded protein is CASHREDEKLFF.

The rearrangement links TRBV15 to TRBJ1-5, with D possibly TRBD1 on 6 matching bases. Germline V CDR1 and CDR2: LNHNV, YYDKDF (reference sequence). Trimming removed 3 bases from V and 4 bases from J, with 13 bases in between. The CDR3 loop spans 15 amino acids. CDR3 nucleotide sequence: TGTGCCACCAGCAGCGAACAGGGACCGAATCAGCCCCAGCATTTT. Translating it yields CATSSEQGPNQPQHF.

The gene calls are TRBV19 and TRBJ1-1; 8 nucleotides line up with TRBD1. V lost 10 bases, J lost 13 bases, and 8 bases stayed unmatched. Germline CDR1 LNHDA, CDR2 SQIVND (reference sequence). This CDR3 is built from 10 residues. CDR3 loop: CATKGQDYFF. The DNA for the CDR3 is TGTGCCACAAAGGGACAGGATTATTTCTTT.

This chain links TRBV4-2 with TRBJ2-1; D call uncertain. This CDR3 region has 13 residues. V was trimmed by 3 bases and J by 9 bases, leaving 12 bases between them. Germline CDR1 reads LGHNA; CDR2 reads YNFKEQ. CDR3 loop: CASSQSLGFEQFF. CDR3 DNA sequence: TGTGCCAGCAGCCAGTCTCTAGGTTTTGAGCAGTTCTTC.

CDR3 sequence reads: CASSEYGSRGRGATEAFF. The DNA of the CDR3 is TGTGCCAGCAGTGAATATGGGTCGAGGGGGCGAGGGGCTACTGAAGCTTTCTTT. The genes are TRBV25-1 and TRBJ1-1, with TRBD1 matching 7 bases. This CDR3 has 18 residues. Germline V lookup: CDR1 MGHDK, CDR2 SYGVNS. V trimming: 0 bases; J trimming: 5 bases; junction bases outside the gene matches: 15.

Points on this clone: Germline is not matched at one junction end, which may reflect a read error. This rearrangement joins TRBV4-3 to TRBJ1-2, with D hard to call. Germline CDR1 is LGHNA and CDR2 is YSLEER. This CDR3 spans 16 amino acids. The DNA for the CDR3 is TGCGCCGGCAGCCAAGATCAAGTCTCCTCTCGGGGTGGCTACACCTTC. It is translated as CAGSQDQVSSRGGYTF.

V usage is TRBV14 and J usage is TRBJ2-2, with 14 bases fitting TRBD2. V lost 0 bases and J lost 6; bases outside the gene matches: 3. Germline values: CDR1 SGHDN, CDR2 FVKESK. The CDR3 totals 17 residues. The CDR3 sequence: CASSQERGLAGAGELFF. As DNA, the CDR3 is TGTGCCAGCAGCCAAGAAAGGGGACTAGCGGGAGCCGGGGAGCTGTTTTTT.

V gene TRBV7-9 combines with J gene TRBJ1-1; no reliable D call. CDR3 size: 13 residues. Germline V gene data show CDR1 as SEHNR and CDR2 as FQNEAQ (reference sequence). The V gene lost 4 bases and the J gene lost 7 bases, with 13 bases spanning the gap. CDR3 region: CASSSGLPVEAFF. The CDR3 DNA follows: TGTGCCAGCAGCTCCGGACTACCAGTTGAAGCTTTCTTT.